Below, 14 T cell receptor beta chains from the same sample are listed, as sequenced in a study of shared clonotypes between healthy human individuals. Method: immunoSEQ multiplex PCR; TCRdb's copy keeps in-frame clones and lacks some. The profile shows under 850,000 clones, roughly 92% of them singletons. CD8 cells regarded as naive lacked CD45RO, were positively chosen for CCR7, and omitted terminally differentiated effector memory CD45RA+ cells. The specimen sequenced was naive CD8+ T cells sorted from blood. Receptors were obtained from a man aged 25-45 years in good health.

The chain employs TRBV29-1 and TRBJ1-2; 11 bases fit TRBD1. The CDR3 length is 14 residues. CDR1 is SQVTM, CDR2 ANQGSEA, per germline. The trim removed 7 bases at V and 1 base at J, leaving 5 bases unmatched. CDR3 amino acids: CSGRTGGNNYGYTF. Written as DNA, the CDR3 is TGCAGCGGCCGGACAGGGGGCAATAACTATGGCTACACCTTC.

This clone has a handful of counts. This chain connects TRBV2 to TRBJ1-2; 7 nucleotides agree with TRBD1. From germline, CDR1 is SNHLY and CDR2 FYNNEI. V gave up 6 bases and J gave up 5 bases; unmatched junction bases: 3. The CDR3 has 12 amino acids. The CDR3 reads CASSGTAYGYTF. The CDR3 DNA reads as TGTGCCAGCAGCGGGACAGCGTATGGCTACACCTTC.

V is TRBV7-9 and J is TRBJ2-3; TRBD2 agrees at 7 bases. The CDR3 loop spans 16 amino acids. V dropped 5 bases and J dropped 2; count of bases not matched to a gene: 10. Germline-derived CDR1 and CDR2 are SEHNR and FQNEAQ (reference sequence). CDR3 sequence: CASSPSVAGVTDTQYF. The CDR3 coding sequence is TGTGCCAGCAGCCCCTCTGTGGCGGGAGTCACAGATACGCAGTATTTT.

As to this clone: The sample carries other DNA sequences with the same CDR3. The V call is TRBV27, the J call TRBJ2-1; unclear D gene. Trimming stripped 5 bases from V and 5 bases from J, with 4 bases between. CDR3 size: 11 residues. Germline V gene data show CDR1 as MNHEY and CDR2 as SMNVEV (reference sequence). In DNA form, the CDR3 reads TGTGCCAGCAGTAAAAACAATGAGCAGTTCTTC. It is translated as CASSKNNEQFF.

This chain connects TRBV2 to TRBJ2-3; 8 bases match TRBD2. The trim removed 3 bases at V and 2 bases at J, leaving 4 bases unmatched. Germline V gives CDR1 SNHLY, CDR2 FYNNEI. The CDR3 is 15 residues long. Written as DNA, the CDR3 is TGTGCCAGCAGTGACACTAGCGGACTCACAGATACGCAGTATTTT. It is translated as CASSDTSGLTDTQYF.

This clone was seen a single time. CDR3 sequence (DNA): TGTGCCAGCAGCTTGGGACCTAAGAACACTGAAGCTTTCTTT. Its translation is CASSLGPKNTEAFF. The chain carries TRBV7-6 and TRBJ1-1; D is perhaps TRBD1 (5 bases). The V end lost 3 bases, the J end lost 1 base, and 9 bases lay between the germline ends. Germline CDR1 reads SGHVS; CDR2 reads FNYEAQ. CDR3 length: 14 amino acids.

The chain links TRBV5-1 to TRBJ2-5, with TRBD2 matching 14 bases. This CDR3 contains 16 residues. V dropped 4 bases and J dropped 5; count of bases not matched to a gene: 7. The germline gives CDR1 SGHRS, CDR2 YFSETQ. CDR3 sequence (DNA): TGCGCCAGCAGCACGGGACTAGCGGGAGTGGATGAGACCCAGTACTTC. Its protein is CASSTGLAGVDETQYF.

V usage is TRBV27 and J usage is TRBJ2-1, with 7 bases that match TRBD2. This CDR3 is 13 amino acids long. V lost 5 bases and J lost 9; bases outside the gene matches: 7. Germline-derived CDR1 and CDR2 are MNHEY and SMNVEV (reference sequence). In nucleotides, the CDR3 is TGTGCCAGCAGTCCACGCCCGGGAGGTGAGCAGTTCTTC. This gives the protein CASSPRPGGEQFF.

This clone was detected only once. The sample has other DNA sequences that encode this CDR3 too. The V call is TRBV27, the J call TRBJ2-7; tentative D call: TRBD2 (5 bases). CDR3 length: 10 residues. CDR1 and CDR2 from the germline V gene are MNHEY and SMNVEV (reference sequence). With 8 bases removed from V and 4 bases from J, the gap between germline ends came to 6 bases. CDR3 protein: CASGLYEQYF. In nucleotides, the CDR3 is TGTGCCAGCGGACTTTACGAGCAGTACTTC.

The V gene is TRBV4-1, the J gene TRBJ2-7, with 12 bases fitting TRBD2. CDR1 is MGHRA, CDR2 YSYEKL, per germline. The CDR3 is 18 amino acids. V was clipped by 0 bases and J by 2 bases; unmatched bases: 8. CDR3 in amino acids: CASSQDPLAGGAPYEQYF. The CDR3 coding sequence is TGCGCCAGCAGCCAAGATCCTCTAGCGGGAGGGGCACCCTACGAGCAGTACTTC.

V gene TRBV7-3 combines with J gene TRBJ1-2; 8 nucleotides line up with TRBD1. V shed 0 bases, J shed 3 bases, and the junction held 3 bases outside the gene matches. CDR1 and CDR2 from the germline V gene are SGHTA and FQGTGA. This CDR3 region has 15 residues. This chain's CDR3 is CASSLTPGGDYGYTF. DNA of the CDR3: TGTGCCAGCAGCTTAACGCCAGGGGGCGACTATGGCTACACCTTC.

In DNA, the CDR3 is TGTGCCATCACCTTGGGGATGGGGAATGAGCAGTTCTTC. Protein: CAITLGMGNEQFF. The rearrangement uses TRBV10-3 and TRBJ2-1; D unclear. V was cut by 7 bases and J by 7 bases, with 14 bases left in between. CDR1 is ENHRY and CDR2 is SYGVKD in the germline V gene. The CDR3 spans 13 residues.

The chain employs TRBV13 and TRBJ2-2; 10 bases fit TRBD1. Trimming cost V 1 base and J 6 bases; bases outside gene matches: 11. This CDR3 contains 18 residues. Germline V gene sequence: CDR1 PRHDT, CDR2 FYEKMQ (reference sequence). In DNA form, the CDR3 reads TGTGCCAGCAGCTTAGAGGCGTCGGGACAGGGGTTGTCCGGGGAGCTGTTTTTT. Residues: CASSLEASGQGLSGELFF.

The chain combines TRBV7-9 with TRBJ1-2, with 9 bases aligning to TRBD1. Germline V gives CDR1 SEHNR, CDR2 FQNEAQ (reference sequence). V was pared by 4 bases and J by 5 bases, with 8 bases of the junction left unmatched. The CDR3 has 15 amino acids. The CDR3 bases are TGTGCCAGCAGCTCGGGACAGGGTATTTCTTATGGCTACACCTTC. It yields the protein CASSSGQGISYGYTF.